This entry features one T cell receptor beta chain sequence. Measured with immunoSEQ multiplex PCR; TCRdb has only the in-frame clones, and not every one. The table has fewer than 200,000 clones, roughly 89% seen once. The data belong to a study of cytomegalovirus exposure and HLA in healthy donors. V shed 5 bases and J 1 base; nucleotides not matched to a gene: 9. The CDR3 is made up of 16 amino acids. The germline V gene has CDR1 MDHEN and CDR2 SYDVKM. This sequence was found in a man between 18 and 29 years old in good health and CMV-seropositive. Sequencing input: PBMCs. This rearrangement joins TRBV28 to TRBJ1-1; 8 positions match TRBD1. The CDR3 coding sequence is TGTGCCAGCAGTGCCCCCCCAGGACAGGGGAACACTGAAGCTTTCTTT. Its translation is CASSAPPGQGNTEAFF.